The clone carrying this TCR beta chain was observed a few times. Its antigen remains unknown. Included in the TCR beta cDNA libraries were unique molecular identifiers. TCRdb re-analysed the PCR reads in MiXCR, keeping a single row per CDR3 protein. Here the sample spans 400,000 to 500,000 distinct CDR3 sequences, 39% being singletons. The source of the sample is a study of post-analysis software for immune sequencing data. The study, taken as a whole, reports: With TRBV5-6, TRBV5-1 and TRBV20-1 included, about 5 TRBV segments were more frequent in patients than in controls.

Germline V gene data show CDR1 as SSHAT and CDR2 as FNYEAQ (reference sequence). This CDR3 spans 13 amino acids. V dropped 5 bases and J dropped 3 bases, with 8 bases sitting between them. The sequenced sample consisted of blood. The rearrangement uses TRBV7-7 and TRBJ2-1, with D possibly being TRBD2 (5 bases). This receptor was identified in a girl aged 2-10 years with multiple sclerosis. CDR3 sequence reads: CASSTRDYNEQFF. The CDR3 region has the DNA TGTGCCAGCAGCACCCGGGACTACAATGAGCAGTTCTTC.